The clone carrying this TCR beta chain was detected once. Time point in this sample: after dendritic cell vaccination, including at tumor progression/relapse. Only patients with spare fresh-frozen tumor and over two years of follow-up were included. No glioblastoma patient carried an isocitrate dehydrogenase mutation. The record originates from a study of glioma-infiltrating T cells after dendritic cell vaccination. Looking at the study overall: Treatment, given 2003 to 2012, was autologous tumor lysate-pulsed dendritic cell vaccination.

Assay: immunoSEQ multiplex PCR; the TCRdb copy retains only in-frame clones and omits some. This table has approximately 110,000 clones, around 87% appearing once. This sequence originates from a human donor with glioblastoma. The material was blood, obtained after dendritic cell vaccination.

The CDR3 bases are TGTGCCAGCAGCGCCACTAGCGGGATAGGCGAGCAGTACTTC. It is translated as CASSATSGIGEQYF. V gene TRBV7-6 combines with J gene TRBJ2-7; 10 bases match TRBD2. The ends lost 5 bases at V and 6 bases at J; junction bases unmatched: 7. CDR1 SGHVS and CDR2 FNYEAQ come from the germline V gene. The CDR3 totals 14 residues.